This paragraph covers one TCR beta chain sequence. Its antigen is not known. TCRdb re-called the 5' RACE reads through MiXCR, storing one row per CDR3 protein. Of about 62,000 distinct CDR3 sequences in the sample, around 3.8% were seen once. The sample originates from a study of neurological immune-mediated disorders. Study summary: Among around 34 multiple sclerosis patients, about 30 were relapsing-remitting and 3 were secondary progressive. Study outcomes and limitations: The absence of shared CDR3 amino acid sequences among expanded clones across subjects suggests private repertoires in all groups.

This CDR3 comprises 16 residues. CDR1 and CDR2 from the germline V gene are DFQATT and SNEGSKA (reference sequence). V shed 3 bases, J shed 5 bases, and the junction held 10 bases outside the gene matches. The sequencing input was PBMCs. The sequence derives from a woman aged 45-60 years with multiple sclerosis. The rearrangement uses TRBV20-1 and TRBJ2-1, with 10 bases aligning to TRBD1. The CDR3 spells CSARPLGTGADNEQFF. The CDR3 bases are TGCAGTGCTAGGCCCCTCGGGACAGGGGCGGACAATGAGCAGTTCTTC.